One and the same sample provided the 29 T cell receptor beta chains below, sequenced in a study of T cell responses to AZD1222 COVID-19 vaccine. The method was immunoSEQ multiplex PCR; TCRdb's version includes in-frame clones alone and lacks a portion of them. The sample lists over 100,000 clones; 87% were seen once. The starting material was peripheral blood, obtained 28 days after the second AZD1222 dose. The receptors were sampled from an adult who received the AZD1222 COVID-19 vaccine.

The chain recombines TRBV5-5 with TRBJ2-7; D may be TRBD1 (6 bases). V dropped 4 bases and J dropped 6 bases, with 17 bases sitting between them. The CDR3 is made up of 14 amino acids. Germline CDR1 and CDR2: SGHKS and YYEKEE (reference sequence). The CDR3 here is CASSPSRGSGEQYF. CDR3 in DNA: TGTGCCAGCAGCCCGTCCAGGGGTTCGGGCGAGCAGTACTTC.

The chain recombines TRBV7-9 with TRBJ2-7; TRBD2 might be the D (5 bases). The V gene lost 0 bases and the J gene lost 6 bases, with 9 bases spanning the gap. The CDR3 is 13 residues long. Germline CDR1 and CDR2: SEHNR and FQNEAQ (reference sequence). The CDR3 DNA reads as TGTGCCAGCAGCTTAGCCCGACTATCCGAGCAGTACTTC. It yields the protein CASSLARLSEQYF.

The J gene is TRBJ1-2, the V gene TRBV6-2 or TRBV6-3; TRBD1 matches 8 bases. The CDR3 consists of 13 residues. V dropped 4 bases and J dropped 2; count of bases not matched to a gene: 0. Looked up from germline, CDR1 is MNHEY and CDR2 is SVGEGT. The CDR3 DNA sequence: TGTGCCAGCAGTTGGACAGGGAACTATGGCTACACCTTC. This translates into CASSWTGNYGYTF.

This chain connects TRBV25-1 to TRBJ1-6; D is unresolved. Trimming cost V 6 bases and J 7 bases, with 10 bases left between them. The CDR3 extends over 13 amino acids. The V gene's germline CDR1 is MGHDK and CDR2 SYGVNS. In DNA, the CDR3 is TGTGCCAGCAGAAGACTGGAAAATTCACCCCTCCACTTT. Translation gives CASRRLENSPLHF. Filled out from reference TRBV25-1 and TRBJ1-6, the complete variable domain reads EADIYQTPRYLVIGTGKKITLECSQTMGHDKMYWYQQDPGMELHLIHYSYGVNSTEKGDLSSESTVSRIRTEHFPLTLESARPSHTSQYLCASRRLENSPLHFGNGTRLTVT.

The genes are TRBV28 and TRBJ1-2; D call uncertain. Looked up from germline, CDR1 is MDHEN and CDR2 is SYDVKM. This CDR3 has 13 residues. V was cut by 4 bases and J by 8 bases, with 14 bases left in between. Written as DNA, the CDR3 is TGTGCCAGCAGTTGGCGCGCGGCCTCGGGCTACACCTTC. It codes for CASSWRAASGYTF.

The J gene is TRBJ2-1, the V gene TRBV9; either TRBD1 or TRBD2 may supply D (6 bases each). The CDR3 has 13 amino acids. Germline V lookup: CDR1 SGDLS, CDR2 YYNGEE. Between the trimmed V and J ends, which lost 1 base and 10 bases, there was a span of 12 bases. CDR3 in amino acids: CASSVSGAGEQFF. CDR3 nucleotide sequence: TGTGCCAGCAGCGTATCGGGGGCGGGAGAGCAGTTCTTC.

The chain is built from TRBV11-3 and TRBJ2-2; no reliable D call. CDR3 size: 12 residues. Germline V gene lookup returns CDR1 SGHNT and CDR2 YENEEA. The V end lost 5 bases, the J end lost 4 bases, and 5 bases lay between the germline ends. The CDR3 loop is CASSPFTGELFF. The CDR3 DNA is TGTGCCAGCAGCCCCTTCACCGGGGAGCTGTTTTTT. Full variable domain (remainder filled in from reference TRBV11-3 and TRBJ2-2): EAGVVQSPRYKIIEKKQPVAFWCNPISGHNTLYWYLQNLGQGPELLIRYENEEAVDDSQLPKDRFSAERLKGVDSTLKIQPAELGDSAVYLCASSPFTGELFFGEGSRLTVL.

This clone was seen a handful of times. This rearrangement joins TRBV7-3 to TRBJ2-5, with 14 bases lining up with TRBD2. In germline, CDR1 is SGHTA, CDR2 FQGTGA. After removal of 4 bases from V and 3 bases from J, the junction contained 4 bases not matched to a gene. The CDR3 extends over 16 amino acids. The CDR3: CASSSPGLAGEETQYF. Written as DNA, the CDR3 is TGTGCCAGCAGCTCGCCGGGACTAGCGGGGGAAGAGACCCAGTACTTC.

The chain is built from TRBV7-2 and TRBJ2-3; D remains ambiguous. The CDR3 runs to 13 residues. The V gene's germline CDR1 is SGHTA and CDR2 FQGNSA. Trimming left V 1 base short and J 10 bases short, with 12 bases between. This chain's CDR3 is CASSLGAFGSQYF. The CDR3 bases are TGTGCCAGCAGCTTAGGAGCTTTCGGGTCGCAGTATTTT.

This chain links TRBV9 with TRBJ2-1; 9 nucleotides match TRBD1. The CDR3 runs to 15 residues. Germline trimming cut 3 bases from V and 9 bases from J; bases unmatched to any gene: 10. Per germline, CDR1 SGDLS and CDR2 YYNGEE. CDR3 DNA sequence: TGTGCCAGCAGCGCTTTCGGACAGGGGATAACTGAGCAGTTCTTC. This encodes CASSAFGQGITEQFF.

The chain couples TRBV7-6 to TRBJ1-5; 7 bases are a match to TRBD1. V was clipped by 1 base and J by 4 bases; unmatched bases: 4. Germline CDR1 SGHVS, CDR2 FNYEAQ. This CDR3 is 15 amino acids long. CDR3 residues: CASSLGGRGNQPQHF. CDR3 in DNA: TGTGCCAGCAGCTTAGGAGGCAGGGGGAATCAGCCCCAGCATTTT.

The rearrangement links TRBV6-2 or TRBV6-3 to TRBJ1-2, with D uncertain. This CDR3 is 12 amino acids long. Germline-derived CDR1 and CDR2 are MNHEY and SVGEGT. Trimming shortened V by 4 bases and J by 0 bases, and 3 bases separated the two germline ends. CDR3 amino acids: CASSSTNYGYTF. For the CDR3, the DNA is TGTGCCAGCAGTTCCACTAACTATGGCTACACCTTC.

The rearrangement links TRBV9 to TRBJ2-5; either TRBD1 or TRBD2 may supply D (5 bases each). The CDR3 spans 14 residues. V shed 3 bases and J shed 2 bases, with 11 bases lying between them. From germline, CDR1 is SGDLS and CDR2 YYNGEE. CDR3 sequence: CASSAPGAQETQYF. The CDR3 DNA reads as TGTGCCAGCAGCGCCCCCGGGGCACAAGAGACCCAGTACTTC. Combining the CDR3 with reference TRBV9 and TRBJ2-5 gives the whole variable domain DSGVTQTPKHLITATGQRVTLRCSPRSGDLSVYWYQQSLDQGLQFLIQYYNGEERAKGNILERFSAQQFPDLHSELNLSSLELGDSALYFCASSAPGAQETQYFGPGTRLLVL.

The chain carries TRBV6-6 and TRBJ1-2; D is undetermined. Looked up from germline, CDR1 is MNHNY and CDR2 is SVGAGI (reference sequence). The CDR3 spans 15 residues. Trimming took 0 bases from V and 7 from J, leaving 15 bases between them. Here the CDR3 DNA reads TGTGCCAGCAGTTACTCGTTCAGTGGAGATTCTGGCTACACCTTC. This codes for CASSYSFSGDSGYTF.

The rearrangement uses TRBV28 and TRBJ1-5, with D possibly TRBD1 on 6 matching bases. The V gene's germline CDR1 is MDHEN and CDR2 SYDVKM. The CDR3 consists of 15 residues. Trimming stripped 6 bases from V and 2 bases from J, with 14 bases between. The CDR3, as DNA: TGTGCCAGCAGCCCACAGGGAATGGGCAATCAGCCCCAGCATTTT. This codes for CASSPQGMGNQPQHF.

V and J are TRBV18 and TRBJ1-5; D remains unclear. Germline assignment: CDR1 KGHSH and CDR2 LQKENI. With 2 bases removed from V and 10 bases from J, the gap between germline ends came to 15 bases. The CDR3 length is 14 residues. The CDR3 here is CASSPNVQNTPQHF. In DNA, the CDR3 is TGTGCCAGCTCACCAAACGTCCAGAACACACCCCAGCATTTT.

The J gene is TRBJ2-1, the V gene TRBV11-2, with 7 bases fitting TRBD1. The CDR3 loop spans 16 amino acids. Germline V gene sequence: CDR1 SGHAT, CDR2 FQNNGV. V was clipped by 5 bases and J by 3 bases; unmatched bases: 10. CDR3 residues: CASSPRGSGYYNEQFF. CDR3 DNA sequence: TGTGCCAGCAGCCCCAGGGGGAGTGGATACTACAATGAGCAGTTCTTC.

The chain couples TRBV29-1 to TRBJ1-5, with D possibly being TRBD1 (5 bases). This CDR3 is built from 13 residues. The germline V gene has CDR1 SQVTM and CDR2 ANQGSEA. Trimming left V 7 bases short and J 6 bases short, with 16 bases between. CDR3: CSAGWGEGQPQHF. The CDR3 DNA reads TGCAGCGCCGGATGGGGGGAAGGTCAGCCCCAGCATTTT.

This chain joins TRBV10-3 and TRBJ1-1; no clear D gene. Germline V lookup: CDR1 ENHRY, CDR2 SYGVKD. Trimming pared 6 bases from V and 4 bases from J, leaving 12 bases between. The CDR3 extends over 13 amino acids. In nucleotides, the CDR3 is TGTGCCATCAGACGAGACGCGGTCACTGAAGCTTTCTTT. It is translated as CAIRRDAVTEAFF.

V usage is TRBV9 and J usage is TRBJ1-1; the match to TRBD1 covers 7 bases. After removal of 0 bases from V and 7 bases from J, the junction contained 15 bases not matched to a gene. Germline V gene data show CDR1 as SGDLS and CDR2 as YYNGEE. The CDR3 has 17 residues. The CDR3 coding sequence is TGTGCCAGCAGCGTAGCCCCACCGACAGGGTACGGTGTTGAAGCTTTCTTT. It codes for CASSVAPPTGYGVEAFF.

The chain joins TRBV5-1 to TRBJ1-4, with TRBD1 matching 9 bases. After removal of 3 bases from V and 5 bases from J, the junction contained 8 bases not matched to a gene. The CDR3 length is 16 residues. The germline CDR1 and CDR2 sequences are SGHRS and YFSETQ. CDR3 amino acids: CASSSPVGTGNEKLFF. CDR3 DNA sequence: TGCGCCAGCAGCTCCCCCGTTGGGACAGGGAATGAAAAACTGTTTTTT.

In this sample, this clone turned up a few times. The chain has TRBV18 and TRBJ2-1; D is unresolved. From germline, CDR1 is KGHSH and CDR2 LQKENI. The CDR3 runs to 11 residues. Deletions cut 3 bases from V and 10 bases from J, with 7 bases between. The CDR3 region has the DNA TGTGCCAGCTCACCCCTCGGGGAGCAGTTCTTC. As protein: CASSPLGEQFF. Together with reference TRBV18 and TRBJ2-1, the CDR3 gives the full variable domain: NAGVMQNPRHLVRRRGQEARLRCSPMKGHSHVYWYRQLPEEGLKFMVYLQKENIIDESGMPKERFSAEFPKEGPSILRIQQVVRGDSAAYFCASSPLGEQFFGPGTRLTVL.

The genes are TRBV7-3 and TRBJ1-6; D is undetermined. The CDR3 runs 13 residues. V was shortened by 2 bases and J by 10 bases, with 9 bases between the two germline ends. Per germline, CDR1 SGHTA and CDR2 FQGTGA. The CDR3 reads CASSLGVGSPLHF. The CDR3 bases are TGTGCCAGCAGCTTAGGGGTGGGGTCACCCCTCCACTTT.

This chain links TRBV28 with TRBJ1-2; the D is unclear. The V and J ends lost 1 base and 8 bases respectively, with 11 bases between them. The CDR3 totals 13 residues. From germline, CDR1 is MDHEN and CDR2 SYDVKM. The CDR3 DNA is TGTGCCAGCAGTTTATTGGAGGGAAGGGGCTACACCTTC. Its protein product is CASSLLEGRGYTF.

This sequence joins TRBV2 and TRBJ1-5; D is unresolved. Trimming left V 5 bases short and J 6 bases short, with 17 bases between. Looked up from germline, CDR1 is SNHLY and CDR2 is FYNNEI. This CDR3 spans 15 amino acids. In nucleotides, the CDR3 is TGTGCCAGCAGTAGTCCGACGGGAGTTTCTCAGCCCCAGCATTTT. The encoded protein is CASSSPTGVSQPQHF.

The rearrangement uses TRBV9 and TRBJ2-1; the match to TRBD1 covers 8 bases. The V gene end was trimmed by 0 bases and the J gene end by 8 bases; junction bases not matched to a gene: 7. The CDR3 extends over 15 amino acids. Germline V gene lookup returns CDR1 SGDLS and CDR2 YYNGEE. CDR3 protein: CASSVEGRGPYEQFF. The CDR3 region has the DNA TGTGCCAGCAGCGTAGAGGGCAGGGGGCCGTATGAGCAGTTCTTC.

This chain connects TRBV2 to TRBJ2-5; D unclear. V was shortened by 4 bases and J by 7 bases, with 10 bases between the two germline ends. Germline CDR1 reads SNHLY; CDR2 reads FYNNEI. The CDR3 sequence is 12 residues long. DNA of the CDR3: TGTGCCAGCAGTGCCCCCCCCTTGACCCAGTACTTC. Translating it yields CASSAPPLTQYF.

The chain joins TRBV14 to TRBJ1-2; maybe TRBD1 (5 bases). Looked up from germline, CDR1 is SGHDN and CDR2 is FVKESK. V lost 3 bases, J lost 7 bases, and 12 bases lay in between. CDR3 length equals 13 residues. The DNA for the CDR3 is TGTGCCAGCAGCCAGGGGCGGCTTGCTGGCTACACCTTC. Translating it yields CASSQGRLAGYTF.

The chain recombines TRBV7-2 with TRBJ2-3; the D gene is possibly TRBD2 (7 bases). Germline CDR1 SGHTA, CDR2 FQGNSA. The V end was cut by 3 bases, the J end by 0 bases, with 10 bases between. The CDR3 spans 15 residues. CDR3 coding DNA: TGTGCCAGCAGCTTTGCGGGGGCTAGCACAGATACGCAGTATTTT. Translating it yields CASSFAGASTDTQYF.